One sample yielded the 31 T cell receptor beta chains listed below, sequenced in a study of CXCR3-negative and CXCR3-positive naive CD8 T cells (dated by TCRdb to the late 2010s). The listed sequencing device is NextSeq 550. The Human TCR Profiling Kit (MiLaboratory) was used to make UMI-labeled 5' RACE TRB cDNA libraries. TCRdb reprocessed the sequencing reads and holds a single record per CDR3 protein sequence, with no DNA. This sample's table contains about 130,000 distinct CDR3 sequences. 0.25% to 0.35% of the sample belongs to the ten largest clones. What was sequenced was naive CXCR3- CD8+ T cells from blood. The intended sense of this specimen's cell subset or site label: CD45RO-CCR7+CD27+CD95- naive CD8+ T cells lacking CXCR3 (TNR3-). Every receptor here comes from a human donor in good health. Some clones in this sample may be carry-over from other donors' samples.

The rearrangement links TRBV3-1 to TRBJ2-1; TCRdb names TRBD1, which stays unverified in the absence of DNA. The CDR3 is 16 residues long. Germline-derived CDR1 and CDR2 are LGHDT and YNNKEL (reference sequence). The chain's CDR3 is CANSRTGTGPYNEQFF.

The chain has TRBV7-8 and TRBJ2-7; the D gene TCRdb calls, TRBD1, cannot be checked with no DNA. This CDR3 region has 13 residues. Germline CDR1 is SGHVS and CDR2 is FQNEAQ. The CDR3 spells CASSVGGDYEQYF.

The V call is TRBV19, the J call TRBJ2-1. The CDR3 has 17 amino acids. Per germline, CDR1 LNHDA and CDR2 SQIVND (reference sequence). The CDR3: CASSIGSSKSSYNEQFF.

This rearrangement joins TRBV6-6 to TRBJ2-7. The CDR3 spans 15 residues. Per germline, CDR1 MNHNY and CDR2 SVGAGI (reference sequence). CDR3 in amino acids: CASRHGRNFAYEQYF.

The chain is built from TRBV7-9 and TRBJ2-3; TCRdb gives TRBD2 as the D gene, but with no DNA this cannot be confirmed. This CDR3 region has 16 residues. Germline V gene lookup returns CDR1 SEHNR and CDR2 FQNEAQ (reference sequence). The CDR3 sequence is CASSLSPDYPTDTQYF.

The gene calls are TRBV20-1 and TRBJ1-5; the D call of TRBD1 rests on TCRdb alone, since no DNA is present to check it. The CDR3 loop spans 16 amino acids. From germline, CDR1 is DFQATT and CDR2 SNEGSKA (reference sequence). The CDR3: CSARVPGGRSNQPQHF.

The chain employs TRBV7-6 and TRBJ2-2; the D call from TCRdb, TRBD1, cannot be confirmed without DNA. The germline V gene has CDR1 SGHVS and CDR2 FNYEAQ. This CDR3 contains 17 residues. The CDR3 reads CASSPDRGGSNTGELFF.

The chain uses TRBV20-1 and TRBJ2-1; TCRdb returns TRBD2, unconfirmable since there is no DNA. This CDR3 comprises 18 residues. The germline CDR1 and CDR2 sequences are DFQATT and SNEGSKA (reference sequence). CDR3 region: CSAIRTSGGPLPPNEQFF.

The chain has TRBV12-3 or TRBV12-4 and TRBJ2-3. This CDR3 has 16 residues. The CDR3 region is CASSATLGKGTDTQYF.

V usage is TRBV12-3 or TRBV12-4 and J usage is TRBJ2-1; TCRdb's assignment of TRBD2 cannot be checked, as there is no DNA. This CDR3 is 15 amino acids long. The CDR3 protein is CASSALAGFSNEQFF.

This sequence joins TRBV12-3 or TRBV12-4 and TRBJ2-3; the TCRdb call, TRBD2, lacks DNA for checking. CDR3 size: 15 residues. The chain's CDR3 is CASSEKGGDTDTQYF.

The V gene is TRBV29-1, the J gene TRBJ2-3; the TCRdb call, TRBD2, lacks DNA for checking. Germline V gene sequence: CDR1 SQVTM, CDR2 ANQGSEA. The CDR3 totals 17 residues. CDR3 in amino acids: CSVFGPTSGGSSDTQYF.

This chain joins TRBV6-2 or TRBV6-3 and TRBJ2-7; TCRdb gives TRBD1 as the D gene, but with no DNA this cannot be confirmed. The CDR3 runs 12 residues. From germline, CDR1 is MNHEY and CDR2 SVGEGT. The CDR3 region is CASSLRAYEQYF.

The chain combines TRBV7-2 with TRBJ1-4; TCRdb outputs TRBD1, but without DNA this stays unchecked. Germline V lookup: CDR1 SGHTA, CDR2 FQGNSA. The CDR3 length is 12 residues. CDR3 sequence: CASSSPGEKLFF.

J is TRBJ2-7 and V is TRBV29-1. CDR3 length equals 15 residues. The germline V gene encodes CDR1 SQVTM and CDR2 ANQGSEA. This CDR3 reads CSVEEGTSYSYEQYF.

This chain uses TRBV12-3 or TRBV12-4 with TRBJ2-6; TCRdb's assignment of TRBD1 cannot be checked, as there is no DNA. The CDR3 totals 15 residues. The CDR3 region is CASSSDSPGANVLTF.

CDR3 amino acids: CSDADRNGQTQYF. The chain couples TRBV29-1 to TRBJ2-5; TCRdb picks TRBD1, but there is no DNA to check that call. Germline CDR1 is SQVTM and CDR2 is ANQGSEA. The CDR3 is 13 amino acids.

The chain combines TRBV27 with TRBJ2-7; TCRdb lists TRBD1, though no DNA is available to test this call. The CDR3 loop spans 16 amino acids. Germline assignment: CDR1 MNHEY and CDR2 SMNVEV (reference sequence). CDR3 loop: CATSRGPGGSTYEQYF.

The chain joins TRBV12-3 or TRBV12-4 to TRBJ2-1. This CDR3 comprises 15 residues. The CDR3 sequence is CASGQKTYIFNEQFF.

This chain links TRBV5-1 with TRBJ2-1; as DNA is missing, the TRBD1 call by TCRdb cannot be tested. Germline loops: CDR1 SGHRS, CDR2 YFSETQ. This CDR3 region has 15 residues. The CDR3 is CASSSLRGRGNEQFF. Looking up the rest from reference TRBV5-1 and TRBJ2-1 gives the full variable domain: KAGVTQTPRYLIKTRGQQVTLSCSPISGHRSVSWYQQTPGQGLQFLFEYFSETQRNKGNFPGRFSGRQFSNSRSEMNVSTLELGDSALYLCASSSLRGRGNEQFFGPGTRLTVL.

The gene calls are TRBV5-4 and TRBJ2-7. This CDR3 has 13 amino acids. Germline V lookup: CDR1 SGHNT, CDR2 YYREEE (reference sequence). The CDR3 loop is CASSLGVPYEQYF.

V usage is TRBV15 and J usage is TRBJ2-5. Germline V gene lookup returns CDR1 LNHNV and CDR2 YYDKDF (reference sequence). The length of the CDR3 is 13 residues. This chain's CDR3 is CATSIEFQETQYF.

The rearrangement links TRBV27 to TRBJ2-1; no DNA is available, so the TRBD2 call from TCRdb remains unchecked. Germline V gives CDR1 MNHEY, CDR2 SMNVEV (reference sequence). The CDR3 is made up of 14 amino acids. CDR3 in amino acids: CASRPSGRDNEQFF.

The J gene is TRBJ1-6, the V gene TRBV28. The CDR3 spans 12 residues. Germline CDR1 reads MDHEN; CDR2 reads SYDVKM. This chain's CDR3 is CASSDIGSPLHF. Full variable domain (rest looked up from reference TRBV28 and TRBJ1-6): DVKVTQSSRYLVKRTGEKVFLECVQDMDHENMFWYRQDPGLGLRLIYFSYDVKMKEKGDIPEGYSVSREKKERFSLILESASTNQTSMYLCASSDIGSPLHFGNGTRLTVT.

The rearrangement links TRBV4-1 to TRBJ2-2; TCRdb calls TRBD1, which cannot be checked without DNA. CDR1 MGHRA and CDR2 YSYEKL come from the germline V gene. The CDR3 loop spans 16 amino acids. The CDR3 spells CASSQVHRTGTGELFF.

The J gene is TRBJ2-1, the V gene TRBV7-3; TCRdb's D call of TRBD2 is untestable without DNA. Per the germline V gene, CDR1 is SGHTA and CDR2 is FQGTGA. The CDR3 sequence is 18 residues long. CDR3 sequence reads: CASSSFPSAGFGSNEQFF.

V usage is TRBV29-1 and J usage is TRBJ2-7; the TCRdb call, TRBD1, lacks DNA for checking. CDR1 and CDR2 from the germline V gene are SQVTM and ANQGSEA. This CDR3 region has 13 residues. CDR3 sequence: CSVGTGISGEQYF.

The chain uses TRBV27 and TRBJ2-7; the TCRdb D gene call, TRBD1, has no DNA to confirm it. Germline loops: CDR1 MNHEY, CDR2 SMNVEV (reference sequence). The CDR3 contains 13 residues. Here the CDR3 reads CASSLPDSYEQYF.

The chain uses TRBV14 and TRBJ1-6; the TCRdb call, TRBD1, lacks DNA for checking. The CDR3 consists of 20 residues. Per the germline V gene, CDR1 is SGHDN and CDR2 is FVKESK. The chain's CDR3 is CASRYRDRGKSGSYNSPLHF.

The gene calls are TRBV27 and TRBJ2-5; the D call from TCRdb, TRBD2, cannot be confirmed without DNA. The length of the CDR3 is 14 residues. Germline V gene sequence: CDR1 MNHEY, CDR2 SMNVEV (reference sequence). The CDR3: CASSFSGRQETQYF.

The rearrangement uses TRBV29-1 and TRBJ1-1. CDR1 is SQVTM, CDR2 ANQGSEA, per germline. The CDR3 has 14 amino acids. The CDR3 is CSVGPRDLDTEAFF.